This record covers a single TCR beta chain. Its antigen is currently unknown. The CDR3 has 13 residues. Germline values: CDR1 SQVTM, CDR2 ANQGSEA. Losses at the gene ends were 4 bases for V and 6 bases for J; bases not matched to a gene: 6. Amplification targeted the TCR beta CDR3 regions, with RNA transcripts as the source material. HTBI-primed RT-PCR formed the first round, and a multiplex PCR formed the second. TCRdb analysed the multiplex PCR reads with MiXCR anew, one entry per CDR3 protein. The table has hundreds of thousands of distinct CDR3 sequences, 40% seen once. This entry belongs to a study of Graves' ophthalmopathy and Graves' hyperthyroidism. General study points: In blood appeared most of the expanded thyroid clonotypes whose frequency exceeded 0.001. Cross-validated, the 13-signature model showed 87.88%/81.08% sensitivity/specificity, and 80%/75% in the test set.

The clonotype comes from an adult man with Graves' ophthalmopathy. What was sequenced was peripheral blood. The chain uses TRBV29-1 and TRBJ1-1, with 9 bases identical to TRBD1. CDR3 sequence reads: CSVVGQGNPEAFF. The CDR3 DNA is TGCAGCGTTGTGGGACAGGGAAATCCTGAAGCTTTCTTT.